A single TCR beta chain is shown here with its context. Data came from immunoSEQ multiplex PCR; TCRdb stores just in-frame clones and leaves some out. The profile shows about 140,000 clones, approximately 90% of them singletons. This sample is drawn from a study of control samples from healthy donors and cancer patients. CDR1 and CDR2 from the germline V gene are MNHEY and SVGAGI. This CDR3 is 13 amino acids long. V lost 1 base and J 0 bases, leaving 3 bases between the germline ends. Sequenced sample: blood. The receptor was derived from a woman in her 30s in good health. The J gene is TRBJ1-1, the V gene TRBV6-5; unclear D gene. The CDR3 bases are TGTGCCAGCAGTTACTGGATGAACACTGAAGCTTTCTTT. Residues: CASSYWMNTEAFF.